This T cell receptor beta chain was retrieved from a study of OX40 agonist ivuxolimab in advanced cancers. Background on the study: In this cohort, patients received ivuxolimab, an agonistic anti-OX40 (CD134) antibody. All patients had ivuxolimab intravenously every 2 weeks at 0.01 to 10 mg/kg.

Autoimmune disease history or systemic immunosuppression led to patient exclusion. As concerns this clone: Antigen: not known.

Clones were read by immunoSEQ multiplex PCR, and TCRdb kept only the in-frame ones, dropping some. The sample records around 25,000 clones, roughly 80% being singletons. Points from the study as a whole: Dose levels from 0.1 to 3.0 mg/kg saw CD4+ and CD8+ blood T cells expand clonally by week 6.

The V gene's germline CDR1 is SEHNR and CDR2 FQNEAQ (reference sequence). The CDR3 contains 13 residues. Trimming removed 3 bases at V and 3 bases at J, with 8 bases between. Sequencing used CD4+ or CD8+ T cells sorted from blood, obtained in a trial of the OX40 agonist ivuxolimab. The chain employs TRBV7-9 and TRBJ1-1; D is unresolved. This TCR was recovered from an adult with an advanced solid tumor such as melanoma, head and neck, liver or kidney cancer. The CDR3 nucleotides read TGTGCCAGCAGCTTTGATGGGGACACTGAAGCTTTCTTT. Its translation: CASSFDGDTEAFF. Full variable domain (missing parts from reference TRBV7-9 and TRBJ1-1): DTGVSQNPRHKITKRGQNVTFRCDPISEHNRLYWYRQTLGQGPEFLTYFQNEAQLEKSRLLSDRFSAERPKGSFSTLEIQRTEQGDSAMYLCASSFDGDTEAFFGQGTRLTVV.